This T cell receptor beta chain appears in the sequencing data of a study of patients and donors after allogeneic stem cell transplantation. In TCRdb, the RT-PCR reads were re-called with MiXCR into one record per CDR3 protein. The sample has about a million distinct CDR3 sequences, approximately 18% seen once; the top ten hold approximately 5.9%. CDR1 and CDR2 from the germline V gene are SGHRS and YFSETQ. The CDR3 is 11 residues long. The germline V and J ends were trimmed by 5 bases and 10 bases, with 10 bases remaining between them. This TCR came from a human donor who was either an allogeneic HSCT recipient or a stem cell or donor lymphocyte infusion donor (not recorded which). It is not recorded whose cells these are; they may come from a transplant donor. The V gene is TRBV5-1, the J gene TRBJ2-1, with D maybe TRBD2 (5 bases). Source material: blood, either unsorted or a sorted T cell fraction (not recorded which). In nucleotides, the CDR3 is TGCGCCAGCAGGGTGGACTTAGAGCAGTTCTTC. Protein product: CASRVDLEQFF.